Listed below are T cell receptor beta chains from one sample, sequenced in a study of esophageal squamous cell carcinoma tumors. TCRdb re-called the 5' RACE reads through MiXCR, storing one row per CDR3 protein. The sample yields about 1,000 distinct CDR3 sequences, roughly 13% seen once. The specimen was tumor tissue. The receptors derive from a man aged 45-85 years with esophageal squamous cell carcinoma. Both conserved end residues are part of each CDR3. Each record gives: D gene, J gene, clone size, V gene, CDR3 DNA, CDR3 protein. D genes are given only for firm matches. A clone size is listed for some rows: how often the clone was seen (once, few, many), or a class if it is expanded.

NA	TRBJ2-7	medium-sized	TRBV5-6	TGTGCCAGCAGCTTGATAGCCTCCCAAAACCTCCTCGAGCAGTACTTC	CASSLIASQNLLEQYF
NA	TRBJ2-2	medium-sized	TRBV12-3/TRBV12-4	TGTGCCAGCAGTCCAGGGGCGAACACCGGGGAGCTGTTTTTT	CASSPGANTGELFF
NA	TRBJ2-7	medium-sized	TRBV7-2	TGTGCCAGCAGCTTAAGAACTACCCTCGAGTACGAGCAGTACTTC	CASSLRTTLEYEQYF
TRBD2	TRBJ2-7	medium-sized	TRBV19	TGTGCCAGTAGTATTGGGGAGGGAGATGGCTACGAGCAGTACTTC	CASSIGEGDGYEQYF
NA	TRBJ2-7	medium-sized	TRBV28	TGTGCCAGCAGCTACGGGGGCAGGGGACGCGAGCAGTACTTC	CASSYGGRGREQYF
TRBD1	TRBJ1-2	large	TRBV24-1	TGTGCCACCAGTGATGGAGGGACAGGGAAAGGCTACACCTTC	CATSDGGTGKGYTF
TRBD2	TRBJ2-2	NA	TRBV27	TGTGCCAGCAGTCTGGGACTAGCGGGAGGGCCTCTCGCCGGGGAGCTGTTTTTT	CASSLGLAGGPLAGELFF
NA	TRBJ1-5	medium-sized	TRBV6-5	TGTGCCAGCAGCCCAGGTTTTAGCAATCAGCCCCAGCATTTT	CASSPGFSNQPQHF
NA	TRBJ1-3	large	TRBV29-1	TGCAGCGTTACGTTGGGGAGCTCTGGAAACACCATATATTTT	CSVTLGSSGNTIYF
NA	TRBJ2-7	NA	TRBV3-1	TGTGCCAGCAGCCTCTGGACAATTAGCTCCTACGAGCAGTACTTC	CASSLWTISSYEQYF
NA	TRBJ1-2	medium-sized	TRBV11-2	TGTGCCAGCAGCGCCGAAGGAAACTATGGCTACACCTTC	CASSAEGNYGYTF
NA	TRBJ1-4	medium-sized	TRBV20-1	TGCAGTGCTCATCCGACAGCAAATGAAAAACTGTTTTTT	CSAHPTANEKLFF
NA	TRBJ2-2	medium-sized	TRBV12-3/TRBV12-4	TGTGCCAGCCTCCAGAGGGCGAACACCGGGGAGCTGTTTTTT	CASLQRANTGELFF
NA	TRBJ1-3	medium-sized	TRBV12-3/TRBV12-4	TGTGCCAGCACTCTAGGTACTGGAAACACCATATATTTT	CASTLGTGNTIYF
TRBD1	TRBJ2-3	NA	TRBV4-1	TGCGCCAACAGCCGGGACAGGGAGACTGAGGATACGCAGTATTTT	CANSRDRETEDTQYF
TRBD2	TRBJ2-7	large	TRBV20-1	TGCAGTGCGAGAGTGCCCGGGACTAGCGGGAGCTACGAGCAGTACTTC	CSARVPGTSGSYEQYF
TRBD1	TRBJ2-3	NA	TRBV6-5	TGTGCCAGCAGTCAACTAGGAGGACAGGGGGCCGGAGATACGCAGTATTTT	CASSQLGGQGAGDTQYF
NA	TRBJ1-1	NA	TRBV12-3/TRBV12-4	TGTACCGATCGAGGGACGAACACTGAAGCTTTCTTT	CTDRGTNTEAFF
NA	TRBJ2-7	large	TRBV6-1	TGTGCCAGCAGCTACGAGCAGTACTTC	CASSYEQYF
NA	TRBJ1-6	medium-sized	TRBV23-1	TGCGCCAGCAGTCACTTGATGGGGCCGGGACATACTCATAATTCACCCCTCCACTTT	CASSHLMGPGHTHNSPLHF
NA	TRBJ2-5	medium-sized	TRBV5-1	TGCGCCAGCACCTACTCGTATCAGGGTAGGGAGACCCAGTACTTC	CASTYSYQGRETQYF
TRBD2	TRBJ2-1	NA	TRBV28	TGTGCCAGCAGGCCCGGGACTAGCGGGTTGTGTGAGCAGTTCTTC	CASRPGTSGLCEQFF
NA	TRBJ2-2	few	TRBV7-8	TGTGCCAGCAGTTTCGGCGGGGCGAACACCGGGGAGCTGTTTTTT	CASSFGGANTGELFF